The 10 T cell receptor beta chains in this list originate from one sample, sequenced in a study of naive and memory T cell subsets. Two oligonucleotides, mixed equimolar, formed the beta constant-region primer covering TRBC1 and TRBC2. The ligated cDNA underwent four PCR rounds using SP2 and nested alpha and beta constant-region primers. In TCRdb, the UMI-ligation and nested PCR reads were re-called with MiXCR into one record per CDR3 protein. This table holds about 82,000 distinct CDR3 sequences, approximately 9.2% found once. The specimen sequenced was naive CD8+ T cells from blood. The receptors were gathered from a human donor in good health.

Only a few counts were recorded for this clonotype. This chain connects TRBV2 to TRBJ2-2, with TRBD2 matching over 7 bases. V dropped 7 bases and J dropped 0; count of bases not matched to a gene: 5. Per the germline V gene, CDR1 is SNHLY and CDR2 is FYNNEI. There are 15 residues in the CDR3. CDR3 sequence reads: CASTRLATNTGELFF. CDR3 in DNA: TGTGCCAGCACTCGACTAGCAACGAACACCGGGGAGCTGTTTTTT. Combining the CDR3 with reference TRBV2 and TRBJ2-2 gives the whole variable domain EPEVTQTPSHQVTQMGQEVILRCVPISNHLYFYWYRQILGQKVEFLVSFYNNEISEKSEIFDDQFSVERPDGSNFTLKIRSTKLEDSAMYFCASTRLATNTGELFFGEGSRLTVL.

This clonotype has at least ten counts. The gene calls are TRBV5-8 and TRBJ2-1; 8 bases align to TRBD2. V dropped 4 bases and J dropped 7; count of bases not matched to a gene: 7. CDR1 SGHTS and CDR2 YDEGEE come from the germline V gene. The length of the CDR3 is 14 residues. The CDR3 nucleotides are TGTGCCAGCAGCCTGCTGGGACTAGTAAATGAGCAGTTCTTC. Translated: CASSLLGLVNEQFF.

This clonotype was seen at least ten times. The chain is built from TRBV7-9 and TRBJ2-7; D may be TRBD2 (5 bases). CDR1 and CDR2 (germline): SEHNR, FQNEAQ (reference sequence). The V and J ends lost 5 bases and 4 bases respectively, with 9 bases between them. The CDR3 extends over 12 amino acids. The CDR3 DNA follows: TGTGCCAGCAGCCCCCTAGCTTACGAGCAGTACTTC. Translating gives CASSPLAYEQYF.

This clonotype was counted ten times or more. CDR3 nucleotide sequence: TGTGCCAGCAGCCCCTCCGGGACTAGCTATGGGGCCAACGTCCTGACTTTC. It codes for CASSPSGTSYGANVLTF. The chain couples TRBV9 to TRBJ2-6, with 9 nucleotides matching TRBD2. The V gene's germline CDR1 is SGDLS and CDR2 YYNGEE. V was clipped by 4 bases and J by 3 bases; unmatched bases: 8. The CDR3 covers 17 residues.

The chain is built from TRBV9 and TRBJ2-2; tentatively, D is TRBD1 or TRBD2 (5 bases each). The ends were cut back, 2 bases at V and 2 bases at J, with 7 bases in the middle. CDR1 and CDR2 (germline): SGDLS, YYNGEE. CDR3 length: 14 amino acids. The CDR3 DNA reads as TGTGCCAGCAGCGTTGGGGGAAACACCGGGGAGCTGTTTTTT. Amino acid sequence: CASSVGGNTGELFF.

This clonotype was counted ten times or more. The chain couples TRBV7-9 to TRBJ2-7; D may correspond to TRBD1 or TRBD2 (5 bases each). The CDR3 has 12 amino acids. The V gene's germline CDR1 is SEHNR and CDR2 FQNEAQ (reference sequence). V was shortened by 5 bases and J by 7 bases, with 12 bases between the two germline ends. CDR3 in amino acids: CASSPEGLEQYF. In DNA, the CDR3 is TGTGCCAGCAGCCCCGAGGGGTTGGAGCAGTACTTC.

This clonotype was counted only a few times. No DNA is shown, since the ends of the CDR3 on it are uncertain; the CDR3 is the one TCRdb lists. The chain employs TRBV27 and TRBJ1-1. Germline V CDR1 and CDR2: MNHEY, SMNVEV (reference sequence). The CDR3 length is 11 residues, termini included. The CDR3 sequence is CASSFGVGTFF.

On this clonotype itself: A much larger clone lies a single base off, so this may be a read error. The rearrangement links TRBV11-2 to TRBJ2-3, with 7 bases identical to TRBD1. This CDR3 is built from 15 residues. The germline gives CDR1 SGHAT, CDR2 FQNNGV. CDR3 residues: CDSSQTGNDPDTQYF. CDR3 DNA sequence: TGTGACAGCAGCCAGACAGGGAACGACCCAGATACGCAGTATTTT.

This clonotype was observed at least ten times. The chain combines TRBV6-6 with TRBJ1-3; D gene unclear. V was shortened by 0 bases and J by 0 bases, with 15 bases between the two germline ends. The CDR3 spans 18 residues. CDR1 is MNHNY and CDR2 is SVGAGI in the germline V gene (reference sequence). As DNA, the CDR3 is TGTGCCAGCAGTTACTCGCGGGCAGCTATAGCCTCTGGAAACACCATATATTTT. The encoded protein is CASSYSRAAIASGNTIYF.

The sample holds many counts of this clonotype. The CDR3 protein is CASTDRGDGEAFF. The CDR3, as DNA: TGTGCCAGCACCGACAGGGGGGACGGTGAAGCTTTCTTT. The J gene is TRBJ1-1, the V gene TRBV7-6; 9 bases fit TRBD1. Trimming removed 7 bases from V and 7 bases from J; junction bases left unmatched: 7. The CDR3 has 13 amino acids. Per germline, CDR1 SGHVS and CDR2 FNYEAQ.